The text below deals with one TCR beta chain. The specificity of this receptor is unknown. No qualities accompany the bases; no much larger clone lies one base away. CDR1 and CDR2 are drawn from the germline V gene: MDHEN, SYDVKM. From the cysteine through the phenylalanine, the CDR3 covers 16 amino acids. The kept DNA is CDR3 alone, 48 bases in frame from the first base. Trimming removed 6 bases from V and 1 base from J; the gene matches leave 9 bases unexplained. The sample is drawn from a study of shared clonotypes between healthy human individuals (TCRdb year 2020). For the study in its entirety: The cohort included a few men and a couple of women between 18 and 49 years of age. For each donor, CD4 naive and CD4 memory were each given three plates, CD8 naive was given two plates, and CD8 memory was given one plate. The study deeply sequenced blood TCR repertoires of five healthy adults to estimate repertoire size and the extent of clonotype sharing between individuals. To increase sequencing depth and limit assay-specific biases, TCR repertoire library preparation and sequencing were carried out by different laboratories using diverse techniques. Between about 0.94 and 10 billion PBMCs per donor were obtained by leukapheresis.

Overall study outcomes, separate from this receptor: Naive subsets generally had larger estimated clonotype richness than memory subsets did. Rarefaction of sorted-subset datasets indicated incomplete sequencing despite the large sequencing depth. Sharing across four donors was observed for about 4.8% of naive CD4, under 4% of naive CD8, over 2% of memory CD4, and less than 0.45% of memory CD8 clonotypes. The small number of donors limited the genetic and exposure-history diversity represented. Pairwise subsampling indicated that sequencing depth was expected to affect the degree of clonotype sharing among donors. Compared with non-shared clonotypes, clonotypes shared by all four sorted-subset donors had higher generation probabilities. Sampling was limited to blood, and TCR repertoires in tissue likely differ from TCR repertoires in blood.

Donors were healthy HIV-negative adults with no recently reported acute infections or vaccinations. Every donor was a Caucasian adult residing in Nashville, Tennessee, USA. CD4+ T cells were enriched by magnetic negative selection, after which naive cells were positively selected on CD45RA and the negative fraction was taken as the memory subset. After blood collection by leukapheresis, PBMCs were isolated using Ficoll-Histopaque density gradient centrifugation and then cryopreserved in the vapor phase of liquid nitrogen. Analytical flow cytometry was used to check the purity and quantity of every magnetically sorted T cell population. Genomic DNA was isolated from every sorted fraction and measured by UV absorbance on a Nanodrop 2000c. Using the deep immunoSEQ assay, TCR CDR3 regions were amplified from genomic DNA by multiplex PCR. Genomic DNA extracted from each cell subset was distributed evenly over all wells of several immunoSEQ 96-well plates, and each plate served as one replicate. For sorted subsets, each replicate PCR was loaded with 150 to 250 ng genomic DNA, equivalent to 30,000 or so T cell genomes. Purified libraries were measured with a Qubit 3.0 fluorometer, size-checked on a Bioanalyzer 2100, and measured again with the KAPA Library Quantification kit. Each immunoSEQ 96-well plate was sequenced on its own single-read 150-cycle Illumina NextSeq 550 flow cell. Per the original workflow: Because only junctional sequences without quality scores were contained in the immunoSEQ output, filtering matching that applied to full-length reads could not be performed. To assign V/J genes and CDR3, sequences were annotated using PyIR, a Python wrapper for IgBLAST v1.9, with IMGT germline references. Reads with weak V/J assignments (E-value above 1e-6), missing CDR3, stop codons, out-of-frame junctions, or ambiguous translated residues were removed. V3J clonotypes were defined by identical inferred V gene, J gene, and CDR3 amino acid sequence. To compute the percentage overlap between repertoires, the number of shared unique clonotypes was divided by the size of the smaller repertoire. Richness of each repertoire was evaluated using RTK rarefaction, the Chao1 estimator, and Recon v2.1 estimates of unobserved clonotypes. Generation probabilities were computed with OLGA for all TCRbeta clonotypes obtained by the gDNA method from several donors. TCRdb mirrors the immuneACCESS table, restricted to in-frame sequences. Some clones are absent from its copies; in checked studies, under half trace to an unresolved V gene, and the reason for the others is unknown. The V and J calls and the clone size are those of that table, but D and trimming were determined from the DNA. The sample table holds some 660,000 clones, of which roughly 73% were seen once. The ten largest clones take up around 1.8% of the sample.

The chain couples TRBV28 to TRBJ1-3, and 7 junction bases match TRBD1. The sequence was collected from a woman under 40 in good health. The sequenced sample consisted of memory CD4+ T cells sorted from blood. What this sample's cell subset or site label stands for: CD45RA-negative fraction. The nucleotides read TGTGCCAGCAGAACCCGGGACAGAGTTTCTGGAAACACCATATATTTT. Translation gives CASRTRDRVSGNTIYF. Supplemented by the reference TRBV28 and TRBJ1-3 proteins around the CDR3, the complete variable domain is DVKVTQSSRYLVKRTGEKVFLECVQDMDHENMFWYRQDPGLGLRLIYFSYDVKMKEKGDIPEGYSVSREKKERFSLILESASTNQTSMYLCASRTRDRVSGNTIYFGEGSWLTVV.